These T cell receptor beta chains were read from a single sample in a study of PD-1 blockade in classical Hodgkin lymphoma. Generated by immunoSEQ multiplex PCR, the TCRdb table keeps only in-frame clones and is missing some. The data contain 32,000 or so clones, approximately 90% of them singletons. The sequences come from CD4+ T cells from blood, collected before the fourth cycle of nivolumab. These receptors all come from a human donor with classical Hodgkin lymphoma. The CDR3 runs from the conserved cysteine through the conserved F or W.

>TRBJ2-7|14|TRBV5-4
CASKSYGRGYEQYF
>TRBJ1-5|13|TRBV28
CASSVGGAQPQHF
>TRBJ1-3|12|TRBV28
CASNRGGNTIYF
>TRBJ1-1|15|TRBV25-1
CASTPFLGHNTEAFF
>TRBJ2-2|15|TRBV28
CASRTSGGNTGELFF
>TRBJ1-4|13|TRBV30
CAWSPGGGEKLFF
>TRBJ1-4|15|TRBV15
CATSRDWGWGEKLFF
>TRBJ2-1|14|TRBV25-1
CASSEASSYNEQFF
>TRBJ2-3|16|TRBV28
CASSFTSGRWAGTQYF
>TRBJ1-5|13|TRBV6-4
CASSGDRNQPQHF
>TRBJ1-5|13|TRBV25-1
CASSDRRDQPQHF
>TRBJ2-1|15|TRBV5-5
CASSLLAGAYNEQFF
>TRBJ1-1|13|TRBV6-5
CASLARRNTEAFF
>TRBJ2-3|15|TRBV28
CASSYSGGGPDTQYF
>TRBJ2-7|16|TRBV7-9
CASSARPLALTYEQYF
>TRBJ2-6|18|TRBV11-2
CASSLYGPGGAGANVLTF
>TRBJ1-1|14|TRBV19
CASSIPGLRAQAFF
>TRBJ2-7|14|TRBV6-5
CASSYGQAIYEQYF
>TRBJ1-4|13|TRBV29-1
CSVKGRANEKLFF
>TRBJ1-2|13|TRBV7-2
CASSTPLQGGYTF
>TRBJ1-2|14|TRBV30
CAWSVSRAVYGYTF
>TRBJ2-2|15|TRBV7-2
CASSSSGRGTGELFF
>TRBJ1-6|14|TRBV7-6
CASSHGSGDSPLHF
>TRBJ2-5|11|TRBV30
CAWTREETQYF